Below, 15 T cell receptor beta chains from the same sample are listed, as sequenced in a study of shared clonotypes between healthy human individuals. Here immunoSEQ multiplex PCR was the method, and the copy in TCRdb shows in-frame clones only, minus some. The table records approximately 2.3 million clones, more than 80% of them present only once. Sequencing input: naive CD4+ T cells from PBMCs. Subset in this sample: CD45RA+ positively selected. All receptors come from a young man in good health. Some clones in this sample may be carry-over from other donors' samples.

As concerns this clone: Other DNA sequences in the same sample also yield this CDR3. The chain uses TRBV6-5 and TRBJ1-5; no clear D. Germline V gene data show CDR1 as MNHEY and CDR2 as SVGAGI. The ends were cut back, 6 bases at V and 3 bases at J, with 6 bases in the middle. This CDR3 region has 12 residues. Here the CDR3 DNA reads TGTGCCAGCAGGGCCAACAATCAGCCCCAGCATTTT. Translated, it gives CASRANNQPQHF.

The chain combines TRBV9 with TRBJ2-6; 9 bases line up with TRBD1. Germline V gene lookup returns CDR1 SGDLS and CDR2 YYNGEE. Trimming cost V 3 bases and J 0 bases; bases outside gene matches: 10. This CDR3 spans 19 amino acids. The CDR3 region is CASSEELGQGPSGANVLTF. The CDR3 DNA reads as TGTGCCAGCAGCGAAGAACTGGGACAGGGCCCCTCTGGGGCCAACGTCCTGACTTTC.

The gene calls are TRBV5-1 and TRBJ2-7; D may match TRBD1 or TRBD2 (5 bases each). This CDR3 contains 12 residues. Germline V gives CDR1 SGHRS, CDR2 YFSETQ. The V end lost 3 bases, the J end lost 5 bases, and 9 bases lay between the germline ends. In nucleotides, the CDR3 is TGCGCCAGCAGCTACGGGACGGACGAGCAGTACTTC. Translating gives CASSYGTDEQYF.

The CDR3 protein is CASSGRDSEAFF. Here the CDR3 DNA reads TGTGCCAGCAGCGGCAGGGACTCTGAAGCTTTCTTT. The chain is built from TRBV6-6 and TRBJ1-1, with D possibly being TRBD1 (5 bases). This CDR3 contains 12 residues. Germline CDR1 and CDR2: MNHNY and SVGAGI (reference sequence). Deletions cut 6 bases from V and 6 bases from J, with 11 bases between.

The genes are TRBV10-3 and TRBJ1-2; TRBD1 agrees at 10 bases. After removal of 4 bases from V and 3 bases from J, the junction contained 2 bases not matched to a gene. The CDR3 sequence is 14 residues long. Germline values: CDR1 ENHRY, CDR2 SYGVKD. The CDR3 DNA reads TGTGCCATCAGTGGGGGGACAGGGGACTATGGCTACACCTTC. Translated: CAISGGTGDYGYTF.

The genes are TRBV27 and TRBJ2-7; D gene ambiguous. With 5 bases removed from V and 4 bases from J, the gap between germline ends came to 12 bases. From germline, CDR1 is MNHEY and CDR2 SMNVEV (reference sequence). The CDR3 covers 13 residues. CDR3 coding DNA: TGTGCCAGCAGTCGGTCGGACGTGTACGAGCAGTACTTC. Encoded protein: CASSRSDVYEQYF.

Worth noting for this clone: The germline gene is not matched at one end of the junction; a read error may be the cause. In the same sample, other DNA sequences code for this CDR3. The chain couples TRBV29-1 to TRBJ2-3; D uncertain. The CDR3 consists of 14 residues. Germline V CDR1 and CDR2: SQVTM, ANQGSEA. CDR3 residues: CSVVLAEGTDTQYF. The CDR3 nucleotides read TGCAGTGTTGTTCTGGCCGAGGGCACAGATACGCAGTATTTT.

This sequence joins TRBV6-5 and TRBJ1-3; D is perhaps TRBD1 (6 bases). The V end lost 0 bases, the J end lost 8 bases, and 17 bases lay between the germline ends. CDR1 is MNHEY and CDR2 is SVGAGI in the germline V gene. There are 16 residues in the CDR3. The CDR3 DNA sequence: TGTGCCAGCAGTTACTCGATGGGGGGGCGAGGTGACACCATATATTTT. It translates to CASSYSMGGRGDTIYF.

V and J are TRBV9 and TRBJ1-3; tentative D call: TRBD1 (5 bases). This CDR3 contains 16 residues. Germline V gives CDR1 SGDLS, CDR2 YYNGEE. Trimming shortened V by 0 bases and J by 4 bases, and 14 bases separated the two germline ends. CDR3 sequence (DNA): TGTGCCAGCAGCGTAGGTGTTGAGGGGAAAGGAAACACCATATATTTT. It is translated as CASSVGVEGKGNTIYF.

The chain employs TRBV10-3 and TRBJ2-1; a possible D gene is TRBD1 (7 bases). Trimming shortened V by 9 bases and J by 4 bases, and 19 bases separated the two germline ends. The CDR3 is made up of 15 amino acids. Germline CDR1 ENHRY, CDR2 SYGVKD. CDR3 protein: CAIGDSGRTYNEQFF. The CDR3 coding sequence is TGTGCCATTGGGGACAGCGGGCGTACTTACAATGAGCAGTTCTTC.

CDR3 coding DNA: TGTGCCAGCAGCTTGACAGGTATGAGCCACGAGCAGTACTTC. Translating it yields CASSLTGMSHEQYF. The rearrangement links TRBV28 to TRBJ2-7; a possible D gene is TRBD1 (6 bases). The length of the CDR3 is 14 residues. Trimming took off 6 bases at V and 5 bases at J, with 17 bases between the two ends. Germline V gene sequence: CDR1 MDHEN, CDR2 SYDVKM.

This chain joins TRBV28 and TRBJ2-7; 7 nucleotides match TRBD1. Germline V lookup: CDR1 MDHEN, CDR2 SYDVKM. The J segment lost 1 base and the V segment lost 2 bases, leaving 5 bases of the junction unmatched. This CDR3 has 15 residues. CDR3 sequence (DNA): TGTGCCAGCAGTTTACCCCAGGGACAGTCCTACGAGCAGTACTTC. The encoded protein is CASSLPQGQSYEQYF.

J is TRBJ2-1 and V is TRBV11-2, with D possibly being TRBD1 (6 bases). Looked up from germline, CDR1 is SGHAT and CDR2 is FQNNGV. There are 14 residues in the CDR3. The V and J ends lost 5 bases and 3 bases respectively, with 11 bases between them. Written as DNA, the CDR3 is TGTGCCAGCAGCCCGGACAGTTTCTACAATGAGCAGTTCTTC. Protein product: CASSPDSFYNEQFF. Full variable domain (rest looked up from reference TRBV11-2 and TRBJ2-1): EAGVAQSPRYKIIEKRQSVAFWCNPISGHATLYWYQQILGQGPKLLIQFQNNGVVDDSQLPKDRFSAERLKGVDSTLKIQPAKLEDSAVYLCASSPDSFYNEQFFGPGTRLTVL.

The V and J genes are TRBV28 and TRBJ2-1; TRBD2 agrees at 9 bases. CDR1 MDHEN and CDR2 SYDVKM come from the germline V gene. CDR3 length: 15 amino acids. Trimming took 7 bases from V and 0 from J; bases not matched to a gene: 4. The CDR3 reads CASNNSGSSYNEQFF. The CDR3 DNA follows: TGTGCCAGCAATAATAGCGGGAGCTCCTACAATGAGCAGTTCTTC.

The chain links TRBV30 to TRBJ2-3; 10 positions agree with TRBD1. The junction had 4 bases not matched to a gene; V was cut back by 2 bases and J by 5 bases. Germline CDR1 reads GTSNPN; CDR2 reads SVGIG (reference sequence). CDR3 size: 14 residues. The CDR3, as DNA: TGTGCCTGGAGTTCGGACAGGGGGATAGATACGCAGTATTTT. It codes for CAWSSDRGIDTQYF. Variable domain in full (rest from reference TRBV30 and TRBJ2-3): SQTIHQWPATLVQPVGSPLSLECTVEGTSNPNLYWYRQAAGRGLQLLFYSVGIGQISSEVPQNLSASRPQDRQFILSSKKLLLSDSGFYLCAWSSDRGIDTQYFGPGTRLTVL.